This is a list of T cell receptor beta chains from one sample in a study of blood T cell repertoires in COVID-19. TCRdb's copy holds only in-frame clones and misses some; the assay was immunoSEQ multiplex PCR. The table shows 150,000 or so clones, with approximately 80% occurring only once. Material for sequencing was PBMCs or T cells enriched from blood (not recorded which). The receptors here all came from a man aged 65 to 79 who had been exposed to COVID-19. Both conserved end residues are part of each CDR3. The order of the fields is J gene, D gene, clone size, V gene, CDR3 protein, CDR3 DNA. The D gene is left open where the match is weak. Only some rows state a clone size, as once, few, many or a class for expanded clones.

J: TRBJ2-7
D: -
size: -
V: TRBV5-1
CDR3: CASRSDTGEQYF
DNA: TGCGCCAGCAGATCGGATACGGGGGAGCAGTACTTC

J: TRBJ2-1
D: -
size: few
V: TRBV6-2/TRBV6-3
CDR3: CASSYANVQIGDEQFF
DNA: TGTGCCAGCAGTTACGCCAATGTACAGATAGGCGATGAGCAGTTCTTC

J: TRBJ2-1
D: TRBD2
size: -
V: TRBV5-1
CDR3: CASSLDPSGSSYNEQFF
DNA: TGCGCCAGCAGCCTCGATCCGAGCGGGAGCTCCTACAATGAGCAGTTCTTC

J: TRBJ2-7
D: TRBD1
size: -
V: TRBV14
CDR3: CASSLEPGTGKDEQYF
DNA: TGTGCCAGCAGCCTTGAACCCGGGACAGGGAAGGACGAGCAGTACTTC

J: TRBJ1-1
D: TRBD1
size: -
V: TRBV30
CDR3: CAWGSGTGAGVDTEAFF
DNA: TGTGCCTGGGGCTCCGGGACAGGGGCAGGCGTGGACACTGAAGCTTTCTTT

J: TRBJ2-5
D: TRBD2
size: -
V: TRBV9
CDR3: CASSSGGVAGFGETQYF
DNA: TGTGCCAGCAGCTCAGGTGGGGTAGCGGGATTTGGGGAGACCCAGTACTTC

J: TRBJ2-1
D: TRBD2
size: few
V: TRBV5-6
CDR3: CASSSGLAGPFNEQFF
DNA: TGTGCCAGCAGCTCTGGACTAGCGGGTCCCTTTAATGAGCAGTTCTTC

J: TRBJ2-5
D: TRBD1
size: -
V: TRBV5-4
CDR3: CASSPGQGVGTQYF
DNA: TGTGCCAGCAGCCCGGGACAGGGGGTCGGGACCCAGTACTTC

J: TRBJ2-7
D: -
size: -
V: TRBV27
CDR3: CASSYRDPSSYEQYF
DNA: TGTGCCAGCAGTTACAGGGACCCGAGCTCCTACGAGCAGTACTTC

J: TRBJ1-1
D: TRBD1
size: -
V: TRBV7-2
CDR3: CASSLVGTGNTEAFF
DNA: TGTGCCAGCAGCTTAGTCGGGACAGGGAACACTGAAGCTTTCTTT

J: TRBJ1-4
D: TRBD1
size: -
V: TRBV28
CDR3: CASSFGGTGKEKLFF
DNA: TGTGCCAGCAGTTTTGGGGGGACAGGGAAAGAAAAACTGTTTTTT

J: TRBJ1-2
D: TRBD1
size: -
V: TRBV28
CDR3: CASSGDRANYGYTF
DNA: TGTGCCAGCAGCGGGGACAGGGCGAACTATGGCTACACCTTC

J: TRBJ2-7
D: -
size: -
V: TRBV10-3
CDR3: CAITAAGTTSEQYF
DNA: TGTGCCATCACGGCGGCGGGAACCACCTCCGAGCAGTACTTC